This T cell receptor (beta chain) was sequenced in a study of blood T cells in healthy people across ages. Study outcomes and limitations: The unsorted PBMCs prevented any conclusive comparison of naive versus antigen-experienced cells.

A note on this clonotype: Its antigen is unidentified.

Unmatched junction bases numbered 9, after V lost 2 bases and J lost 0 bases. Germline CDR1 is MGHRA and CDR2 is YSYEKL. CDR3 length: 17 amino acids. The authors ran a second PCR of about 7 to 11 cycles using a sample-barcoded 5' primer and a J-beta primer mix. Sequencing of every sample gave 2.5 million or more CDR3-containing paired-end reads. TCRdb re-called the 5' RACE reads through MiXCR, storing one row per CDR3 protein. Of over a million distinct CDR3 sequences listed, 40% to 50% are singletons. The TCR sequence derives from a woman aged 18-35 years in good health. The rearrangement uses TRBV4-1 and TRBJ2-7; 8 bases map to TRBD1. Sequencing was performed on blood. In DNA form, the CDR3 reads TGCGCCAGCAGCCAACTTGGGGGACAGGAGAGCTCCTACGAGCAGTACTTC. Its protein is CASSQLGGQESSYEQYF.